The 4 T cell receptor beta chains presented below share a single source sample, sequenced in a study of blood T cell repertoires in COVID-19. The assay was immunoSEQ multiplex PCR, and TCRdb's table has in-frame clones only and misses some. In the table there are around 300,000 clones, about 90% of which are singletons. Specimen: PBMCs or T cells enriched from blood (not recorded which). These receptor sequences come from a woman aged 25 to 39 who had recovered from COVID-19.

This clone was seen just once. This sequence joins TRBV5-8 and TRBJ1-4; D ambiguous. V lost 5 bases and J lost 8, with 16 bases in between. CDR3 length: 14 residues. In germline, CDR1 is SGHTS, CDR2 YDEGEE. CDR3 in amino acids: CASSLTPGGEKLFF. CDR3 nucleotides: TGTGCCAGCAGTTTAACGCCAGGAGGCGAAAAACTGTTTTTT. The full variable domain, with the rest looked up from reference TRBV5-8 and TRBJ1-4, is EAGVTQSPTHLIKTRGQQATLRCSPISGHTSVYWYQQALGLGLQFLLWYDEGEERNRGNFPPRFSGRQFPNYSSELNVNALELEDSALYLCASSLTPGGEKLFFGSGTQLSVL.

The chain couples TRBV14 to TRBJ2-5; possible D gene TRBD2, 6 bases. Germline loops: CDR1 SGHDN, CDR2 FVKESK. V dropped 0 bases and J dropped 2 bases, with 19 bases sitting between them. This CDR3 has 18 amino acids. CDR3 amino acids: CASSQDQGLASFQETQYF. The CDR3 DNA sequence: TGTGCCAGCAGCCAAGATCAAGGCCTAGCGAGTTTTCAAGAGACCCAGTACTTC. Full variable domain (remainder filled in from reference TRBV14 and TRBJ2-5): EAGVTQFPSHSVIEKGQTVTLRCDPISGHDNLYWYRRVMGKEIKFLLHFVKESKQDESGMPNNRFLAERTGGTYSTLKVQPAELEDSGVYFCASSQDQGLASFQETQYFGPGTRLLVL.

The chain employs TRBV11-3 and TRBJ2-1, with TRBD2 matching over 8 bases. The V segment lost 0 bases and the J segment 7 bases; nucleotides outside the gene matches: 8. The CDR3 is 16 amino acids. The germline V gene encodes CDR1 SGHNT and CDR2 YENEEA. CDR3 nucleotides: TGTGCCAGCAGCTTAGATCAAATCGGGGGGGCGAATGAGCAGTTCTTC. Its protein product is CASSLDQIGGANEQFF.

The chain couples TRBV5-5 to TRBJ2-7; maybe TRBD2 (6 bases). V was shortened by 5 bases and J by 6 bases, with 21 bases between the two germline ends. The V gene's germline CDR1 is SGHKS and CDR2 YYEKEE (reference sequence). The CDR3 spans 15 residues. For the CDR3, the DNA is TGTGCCAGCAGTCTCATGGAGGGGTTGTATGGCGAGCAGTACTTC. Protein: CASSLMEGLYGEQYF.